A selection of T cell receptor beta chains follows, all from one sample in a study of PD-1 blockade in classical Hodgkin lymphoma. Only in-frame clones appear in the TCRdb table, and some are missing; sequencing was by immunoSEQ multiplex PCR. The sample holds 30,000 to 40,000 clones, around 78% seen once. This material consisted of peripheral blood mononuclear cells (PBMCs), taken at baseline. The receptors originated from a human donor with classical Hodgkin lymphoma. Each CDR3 is given with its conserved first and last residue. Fields, in order: D gene, CDR3 length, V gene, clone size, J gene, CDR3 protein, CDR3 DNA. A D gene is named only where the DNA matches it firmly. Clone size is given for some rows only: seen once, a few or many times, or a class if the clone is expanded.

d_gene: NA
len: 12
v_gene: TRBV28
abundance: NA
j_gene: TRBJ2-7
CDR3aa: CASGPSGYEQYF
CDR3nt: TGTGCCAGTGGGCCCAGCGGATACGAGCAGTACTTC

d_gene: TRBD1
len: 15
v_gene: TRBV11-2
abundance: NA
j_gene: TRBJ2-1
CDR3aa: CASRFTGGKGNEQFF
CDR3nt: TGTGCCAGCAGATTCACAGGGGGCAAGGGTAATGAGCAGTTCTTC

d_gene: NA
len: 15
v_gene: TRBV5-1
abundance: NA
j_gene: TRBJ1-4
CDR3aa: CASSLGHGPNEKLFF
CDR3nt: TGCGCCAGCAGCTTGGGCCACGGCCCGAATGAAAAACTGTTTTTT

d_gene: TRBD2
len: 14
v_gene: TRBV9
abundance: NA
j_gene: TRBJ2-1
CDR3aa: CASSVESGRFEQFF
CDR3nt: TGTGCCAGCAGCGTAGAGAGCGGGAGATTCGAGCAGTTCTTC

d_gene: NA
len: 15
v_gene: TRBV27
abundance: few
j_gene: TRBJ2-2
CDR3aa: CASSSPNRETGELFF
CDR3nt: TGTGCCAGCAGTTCACCGAACAGGGAAACCGGGGAGCTGTTTTTT

d_gene: NA
len: 13
v_gene: TRBV28
abundance: few
j_gene: TRBJ1-5
CDR3aa: CASSTTGDQPQHF
CDR3nt: TGTGCCAGCAGTACGACAGGAGATCAGCCCCAGCATTTT

d_gene: NA
len: 11
v_gene: TRBV5-6
abundance: NA
j_gene: TRBJ2-1
CDR3aa: CASSLNWEIFF
CDR3nt: TGTGCCAGCAGCTTGAACTGGGAGATATTCTTC

d_gene: NA
len: 16
v_gene: TRBV28
abundance: once
j_gene: TRBJ1-1
CDR3aa: CASSFQGFLMNTEAFF
CDR3nt: TGTGCCAGCAGTTTTCAGGGGTTCCTTATGAACACTGAAGCTTTCTTT

d_gene: NA
len: 17
v_gene: TRBV21-1
abundance: NA
j_gene: TRBJ2-1
CDR3aa: CASSKEGQQAIYNEQFF
CDR3nt: TGTGCCAGCAGCAAAGAGGGACAGCAAGCGATCTACAATGAGCAGTTCTTC

d_gene: NA
len: 14
v_gene: TRBV15
abundance: NA
j_gene: TRBJ1-1
CDR3aa: CATSRDRASTEAFF
CDR3nt: TGTGCCACCAGCAGAGATCGGGCCAGTACTGAAGCTTTCTTT

d_gene: TRBD2
len: 17
v_gene: TRBV29-1
abundance: NA
j_gene: TRBJ2-3
CDR3aa: CSVDPTSAGGSTDTQYF
CDR3nt: TGCAGCGTTGACCCGACTTCAGCGGGAGGTTCAACAGATACGCAGTATTTT